This is a list of T cell receptor beta chains from one sample in a study of blood T cell repertoires in COVID-19. Measured with immunoSEQ multiplex PCR; TCRdb has only the in-frame clones, and not every one. Of under 200,000 clones listed, 70% to 90% are singletons. Input material: PBMCs or T cells enriched from blood (not recorded which). The receptors shown here come from a woman in her forties or fifties who had recovered from COVID-19. Both conserved end residues are part of each CDR3. A D gene is named only where the DNA matches it firmly. For some rows the clone size is stated as once, few or many, or as a class when expanded; others skip it.

abundance,v_gene,d_gene,j_gene,CDR3nt,CDR3aa
NA,TRBV4-3,TRBD2,TRBJ2-2,TGCGCCAGCAGCCGGGTATGGGGACTATCTAGCGGGAAGACCGGGGAGCTGTTTTTT,CASSRVWGLSSGKTGELFF
few,TRBV6-4,TRBD1,TRBJ1-2,TGTGCCAGCAGTGCCAAGCTACAGGGGGTTGGTGGCTACACCTTC,CASSAKLQGVGGYTF
NA,TRBV19,TRBD1,TRBJ1-5,TGTGCAACCGCCCGGGACAGGGGTCGCAATCAGCCCCAGCATTTT,CATARDRGRNQPQHF
NA,TRBV6-5,NA,TRBJ1-5,TGTGCCAGCAGCCCCGCCGGGAGGAGGAATCAGCCCCAGCATTTT,CASSPAGRRNQPQHF
NA,TRBV30,NA,TRBJ1-2,TGTGCCTGGAGTGTACCTCCAGGCAGGCACACCTTC,CAWSVPPGRHTF
NA,TRBV30,NA,TRBJ1-1,TGTGCCTGGAGTGTAGGGAGGAACACTGAAGCTTTCTTT,CAWSVGRNTEAFF
NA,TRBV5-4,NA,TRBJ1-6,TGTGCCAGCAGCTTGGTGGTGGGGCTAGGGGCCTCACCCCTCCACTTT,CASSLVVGLGASPLHF
NA,TRBV4-2,NA,TRBJ2-5,TGTGCCAGCAGCCAGGGGCCAGAGACCCAGTACTTC,CASSQGPETQYF
NA,TRBV4-1,TRBD1,TRBJ1-6,TGCGCCAGCAGCCGCAGACAGGGACCCGATAATTCACCCCTCCACTTT,CASSRRQGPDNSPLHF
NA,TRBV12-3/TRBV12-4,TRBD1,TRBJ1-2,TGTGCCAGCAGTTTCTTCAGGGGGGATGGCTACACCTTC,CASSFFRGDGYTF
few,TRBV6-2/TRBV6-3,TRBD1,TRBJ1-2,TGTGCCAGCAGTAGATCCCAGGGGGCGAACTATGGCTACACCTTC,CASSRSQGANYGYTF
NA,TRBV7-3,TRBD2,TRBJ2-1,TGTGCCAGCAGCTTAGCTAGCGGGGTATACAATGAGCAGTTCTTC,CASSLASGVYNEQFF
once,TRBV6-5,TRBD1,TRBJ1-2,TGTGCCAGCAGTTACGCGCAGGGGGCACGGTATGGCTACACCTTC,CASSYAQGARYGYTF
NA,TRBV29-1,NA,TRBJ2-1,TGCAGCGGGGCCCCCGGGGGTGAGCAGTTCTTC,CSGAPGGEQFF
NA,TRBV7-2,NA,TRBJ2-5,TGTGCCAGCAGCTTGAGGGTGAGAGAGACCCAGTACTTC,CASSLRVRETQYF
NA,TRBV7-9,NA,TRBJ1-1,TGTGCCAGCAGCTTAATGAGAACTGAAGCTTTCTTT,CASSLMRTEAFF
NA,TRBV12-3/TRBV12-4,TRBD2,TRBJ2-2,TGTGCCAGCGGTGCGGGGGGGGCCGGGGAGCTGTTTTTT,CASGAGGAGELFF
NA,TRBV29-1,TRBD1,TRBJ1-4,TGCAGCGGTTTGACAGGGATTAATGAAAAACTGTTTTTT,CSGLTGINEKLFF
NA,TRBV6-5,NA,TRBJ1-1,TGTGCCAGCGGGCCTGGGTTGTGGTCGAACACTGAAGCTTTCTTT,CASGPGLWSNTEAFF
NA,TRBV4-3,NA,TRBJ1-2,TGCGCCAGCAGCCAAGAGTTTTGGTTAGCAGACCAAAACTATGGCTACACCTTC,CASSQEFWLADQNYGYTF
NA,TRBV7-9,NA,TRBJ1-1,TGTGCCAGCAGACCCGATACAGGGAACACTGAAGCTTTCTTT,CASRPDTGNTEAFF
NA,TRBV7-9,NA,TRBJ1-1,TGTGCCAGCAGCTTTGAAGGGGGTGTCAACACTGAAGCTTTCTTT,CASSFEGGVNTEAFF
NA,TRBV2,TRBD1,TRBJ1-4,TGTGCCAGCAGTAAGGACAGGGAAGGAGAAAAACTGTTTTTT,CASSKDREGEKLFF
NA,TRBV18,TRBD1,TRBJ1-4,TGTGCCAGCTCACCAGGCTGGGGACAGGGGACAGTAAAACTGTTTTTT,CASSPGWGQGTVKLFF
NA,TRBV6-5,NA,TRBJ1-2,TGTGCCAGCAGTTACTCGGGGCAGCTTAACTATGGCTACACCTTC,CASSYSGQLNYGYTF
NA,TRBV24-1,TRBD2,TRBJ2-3,TGTGCCTCGGCCGGGACTAACGCAGATACGCAGTATTTT,CASAGTNADTQYF
NA,TRBV2,NA,TRBJ1-6,TGTGCCAGCAGTGGGGGAGGACCTTCACCCCTCCACTTT,CASSGGGPSPLHF
NA,TRBV4-1,TRBD1,TRBJ2-5,TGCGCCAGCAGCCTAAGACAGGGGTTTTTCCAAGAGACCCAGTACTTC,CASSLRQGFFQETQYF